The present TCR beta chain was sequenced within a study of blood T cell repertoires in COVID-19. Original processing methods: The assay estimated nucleated cells by amplifying reference gene primers. The method was immunoSEQ multiplex PCR; TCRdb's version includes in-frame clones alone and lacks a portion of them. V and J calls and clone size are given by that table; D and trimming were obtained from the DNA. The sample holds about 410,000 clones, around 91% seen once. The J segment lost 2 bases and the V segment lost 6 bases, leaving 8 bases of the junction unmatched. CDR1 is MDHEN and CDR2 is SYDVKM in the germline V gene. The CDR3 is 15 amino acids.

J is TRBJ1-2 and V is TRBV28; 8 bases match TRBD1. This receptor was obtained from a woman aged 40 to 50 with COVID-19, enrolled during active disease. Sample: peripheral blood. The CDR3 region is CASRSTTGGNYGYTF. In DNA, the CDR3 is TGTGCCAGCAGATCCACTACAGGGGGAAACTATGGCTACACCTTC.